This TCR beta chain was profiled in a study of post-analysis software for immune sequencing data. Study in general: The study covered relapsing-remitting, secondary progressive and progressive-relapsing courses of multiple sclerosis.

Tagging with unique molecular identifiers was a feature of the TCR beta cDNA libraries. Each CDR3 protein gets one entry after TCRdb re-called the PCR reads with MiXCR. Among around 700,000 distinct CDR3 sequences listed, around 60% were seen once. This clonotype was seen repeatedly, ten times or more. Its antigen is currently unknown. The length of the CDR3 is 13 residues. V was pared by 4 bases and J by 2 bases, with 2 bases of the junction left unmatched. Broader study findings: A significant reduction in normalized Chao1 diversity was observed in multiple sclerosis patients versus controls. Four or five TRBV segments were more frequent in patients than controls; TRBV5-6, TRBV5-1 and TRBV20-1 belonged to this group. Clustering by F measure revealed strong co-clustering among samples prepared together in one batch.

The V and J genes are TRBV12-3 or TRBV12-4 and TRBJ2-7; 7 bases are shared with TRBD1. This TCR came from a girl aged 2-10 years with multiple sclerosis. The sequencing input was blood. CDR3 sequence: CASSYRGPYEQYF. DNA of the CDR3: TGTGCCAGCAGTTACAGGGGCCCCTACGAGCAGTACTTC.